Included here is one T cell receptor (beta chain) sequence, with context. The data originate from a study of cytomegalovirus exposure and HLA in healthy donors. 13 Jbeta primers and 60 Vbeta primers were used for the PCR. As handled by the study authors: Unique TCR beta chains totaled some 81 million in a later count, with roughly 11 million of them shared. Assay: immunoSEQ multiplex PCR; the TCRdb copy retains only in-frame clones and omits some. V, J and clone size were drawn from that table, and D and trimming were deduced from the DNA. This sample has approximately 210,000 clones; more than 75% occur once, and the top ten carry around 1.2%. Sequenced: PBMCs. The sequence derives from a man aged 25 to 40 in good health and CMV-seronegative.

This chain's CDR3 is CASSRGRTDNGELFF. CDR3 in DNA: TGTGCCAGCAGCCGCGGGAGGACTGACAACGGGGAGCTGTTTTTT. The rearrangement uses TRBV5-4 and TRBJ2-2, with 8 bases identical to TRBD2. The CDR3 runs to 15 residues. The V gene end was trimmed by 4 bases and the J gene end by 7 bases; junction bases not matched to a gene: 9. Germline assignment: CDR1 SGHNT and CDR2 YYREEE (reference sequence).